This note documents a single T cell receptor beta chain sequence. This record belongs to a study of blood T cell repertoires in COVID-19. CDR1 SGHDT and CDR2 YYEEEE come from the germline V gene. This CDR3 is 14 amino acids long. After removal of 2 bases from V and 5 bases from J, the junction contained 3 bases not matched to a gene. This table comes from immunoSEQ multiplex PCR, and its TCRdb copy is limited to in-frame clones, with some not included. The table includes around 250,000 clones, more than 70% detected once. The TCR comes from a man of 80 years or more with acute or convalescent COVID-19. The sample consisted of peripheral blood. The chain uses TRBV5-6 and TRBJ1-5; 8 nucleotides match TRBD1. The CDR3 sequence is CASSFRGLDQPQHF. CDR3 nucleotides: TGTGCCAGCAGCTTCAGGGGGCTGGATCAGCCCCAGCATTTT. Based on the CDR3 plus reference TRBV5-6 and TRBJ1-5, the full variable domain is DAGVTQSPTHLIKTRGQQVTLRCSPKSGHDTVSWYQQALGQGPQFIFQYYEEEERQRGNFPDRFSGHQFPNYSSELNVNALLLGDSALYLCASSFRGLDQPQHFGDGTRLSIL.